This TCR beta chain was sequenced for a study of Ad26.COV2.S vaccination and SARS-CoV-2 variants (dated by TCRdb to 2020 to 2022). Looking at the study overall: Vaccine-arm donors came from COV1001, a multicentre, randomized, double-blind, placebo-controlled phase I-IIa trial of Ad26.COV2.S in healthy adults. Dosing of Ad26.COV2.S was intramuscular, at either 5x10^10 or 1x10^11 viral particles, delivered as one shot or as two shots spaced 56 days apart. Sequencing of the TCRbeta repertoire served to evaluate the specificity and breadth of SARS-CoV-2-reactive T cell receptors following Ad26.COV2.S vaccination. A total of around 32 samples were included in the TCR-sequenced set, comprising some 20 Ad26.COV2.S vaccine recipients, 5 placebo recipients and 8 SARS-CoV-2 convalescent individuals. Trial participants were randomized into five groups of five: low-dose or high-dose Ad26.COV2.S given once or twice, or placebo on both occasions. Investigators did not know the trial group allocation while performing experiments and assessing outcomes.

The sample's treatment or condition label is to be understood as: roughly 20 received Ad26.COV2.S at low or high dose, single or two shots; several received placebo; per-sample allocation not given. Repertoires of vaccine and placebo recipients were sequenced from samples taken on day 63 after the first injection. Cohort 1b enrolled fewer than 30 adults aged 18-55 years at a single site in Boston, USA, between 29 July and 7 August 2020. Ad26.COV2.S was a replication-incompetent adenovirus type 26 vector that expressed a prefusion-stabilized SARS-CoV-2 spike protein derived from the original Wuhan strain. TCRbeta CDR3 regions were sequenced with the immunoSEQ Assay. After extraction, genomic DNA underwent amplification by bias-controlled multiplex PCR, followed by high-throughput sequencing. The authors processed their data as follows. Collapsing and filtering of sequences were performed to quantify the absolute abundance of each unique TCRbeta CDR3 region. T cell fraction was estimated by normalizing TCRbeta template counts to usable DNA, with usable DNA measured through amplification of reference genes found in all nucleated cells. Repertoire TCRs were annotated as SARS-CoV-2-specific by exact matching of V gene, CDR3 amino acid sequence and J gene to a known reactive TCR set. The reference SARS-CoV-2 TCR set was derived from MIRA and filtered for enrichment in COVID-19-positive ImmuneCODE repertoires, a step that removed public or cross-reactive TCRs. Using the MIRA antigens, annotated TCRs were further analysed by specific ORF or by position within an ORF. Breadth was defined as annotated unique rearrangements over total unique productive rearrangements; depth was the summed frequency of those rearrangements. Two-sided Wilcoxon rank-sum tests were used to compare TCR breadth between groups. As stored in TCRdb, this immuneACCESS dataset retains in-frame rearrangements with V and J assigned. A fraction of the clones does not appear; measured against another copy, unresolved V genes explain less than half of the discrepancy, and the remainder lacks a known reason. D and trimming were read from the DNA, whereas the V and J calls and clone size are those reported in that table. The sample table lists roughly 410,000 clones, 83% of them with a count of one. Roughly 7.4% of the sample is taken by the ten largest.

Of note for this clone: It lacks a known antigen. One base away there is no much larger clone; base qualities are not given.

CDR1 MGHRA and CDR2 YSYEKL are derived from the germline V gene. Relative to germline, V is 1 base shorter and J is 3 bases shorter, with 13 bases between their ends. From its cysteine to its phenylalanine, the CDR3 spans 16 amino acids. The retained sequence is limited to the CDR3, 48 bases, with the frame set at the first base. Paper-wide results and their limitations: According to the authors, total T cell responses may have been underestimated by the TCR breadth and depth analyses. Vaccine and placebo recipients had comparable non-spike TCR breadth, which fits with the vaccine containing only spike. After vaccination, substantial breadth of spike-specific CD8+ and CD4+ T cell responses was reported. Higher spike-specific TCR breadth was observed in Ad26.COV2.S recipients than in placebo recipients (P = 0.0014). The study was not powered for comparison of responses between vaccine doses or regimens.

The sequenced sample was peripheral blood, obtained in a trial of Ad26.COV2.S vaccine versus placebo. Rearrangement joined TRBV4-1 to TRBJ2-1; the D region possibly corresponds to TRBD2 (6 bases align). This TCR was sampled from a person aged 18 to 65 who received the Ad26.COV2.S COVID-19 vaccine or a placebo. This receptor has the CDR3 CASSQVSGDYYNEQFF. The nucleotide sequence is TGCGCCAGCAGCCAAGTTAGCGGAGATTACTACAATGAGCAGTTCTTC.